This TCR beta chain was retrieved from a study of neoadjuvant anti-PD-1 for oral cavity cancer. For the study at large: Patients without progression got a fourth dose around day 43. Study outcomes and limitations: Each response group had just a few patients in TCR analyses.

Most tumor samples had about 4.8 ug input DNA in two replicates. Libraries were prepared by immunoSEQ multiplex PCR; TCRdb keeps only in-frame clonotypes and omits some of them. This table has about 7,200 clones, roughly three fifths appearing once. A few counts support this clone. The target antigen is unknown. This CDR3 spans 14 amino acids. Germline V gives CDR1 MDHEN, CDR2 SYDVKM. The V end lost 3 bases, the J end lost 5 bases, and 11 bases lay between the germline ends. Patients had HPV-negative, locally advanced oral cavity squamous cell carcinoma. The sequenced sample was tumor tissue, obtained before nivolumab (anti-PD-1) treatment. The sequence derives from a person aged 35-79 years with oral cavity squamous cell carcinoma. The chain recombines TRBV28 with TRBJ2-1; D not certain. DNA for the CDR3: TGTGCCAGCAGTTTCGGAAGCATCGACAATGAGCAGTTCTTC. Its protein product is CASSFGSIDNEQFF.